This entry describes one T cell receptor beta chain. The data are from a study of blood T cell repertoires in COVID-19. At the level of the study: From the United States, Italy and Spain came samples of acute and convalescent COVID-19. Sources were T cells, B-cell-depleted T cells, or PBMCs; the material itself was cDNA or gDNA.

This CDR3 spans 12 amino acids. Between the trimmed V and J ends, which lost 6 bases and 6 bases, there was a span of 12 bases. Per germline, CDR1 MNHEY and CDR2 SMNVEV (reference sequence). Authors' processing steps: Nucleated cell number was recorded as an estimate derived from reference gene primer amplification. Profiling relied on immunoSEQ multiplex PCR, and the TCRdb table lists in-frame clones only, not all of them. V, J and clone size derive from that table, while D and trimming were established from the DNA sequence. The sample has about 110,000 clones; about 88% are singletons. The genes are TRBV27 and TRBJ2-7, with D maybe TRBD2 (5 bases). Sample: peripheral blood. The sequence was collected from a woman aged 65 to 85 who had recovered from COVID-19. The CDR3, as DNA: TGTGCCAGCAGCTGGCCGGGAAGCGAGCAGTACTTC. Translation: CASSWPGSEQYF.